This TCR beta chain was captured in a study of T cell repertoires in cytomegalovirus infection. Study as a whole: Signatures in public TCR beta sequences pointed to both CMV infection and matching HLA type. Study-level findings and limits: Cumulative frequency (of public TCR beta family members) identified carriers of CMV plus the relevant HLA.

This clonotype was found many times. Its antigen is not identified. The germline V gene has CDR1 SGHTA and CDR2 FQGNSA. Trimming cost V 3 bases and J 10 bases; bases outside gene matches: 8. The CDR3 contains 15 residues. Using its own MiXCR run on the reads, TCRdb lists one record per CDR3 protein. The repertoire holds about 240,000 distinct CDR3 sequences, with more than 9% as singletons. The source material was PBMCs. The chain links TRBV7-2 to TRBJ1-6, with TRBD1 matching over 8 bases. This TCR derives from a human donor in good health (CMV status not recorded). Some clones in this sample may be carry-over from other donors' samples. The CDR3 is CASSFPTGDSSPLHF. In nucleotides, the CDR3 is TGTGCCAGCAGCTTTCCGACAGGGGACAGCTCACCCCTCCACTTT.